This entry lists 16 T cell receptor beta chains sequenced from one sample in a study of cytomegalovirus exposure and HLA in healthy donors. PCR employed 60 Vbeta and 13 Jbeta primers. The data were produced by immunoSEQ multiplex PCR, yet TCRdb's version contains in-frame clones alone and is incomplete. Altogether 150,000 to 200,000 clones are present, roughly 80% being singletons, with the ten largest covering about 0.24%. Sequencing was performed on PBMCs. Receptors were obtained from a boy aged 5-17 years in good health and CMV-seronegative.

The chain joins TRBV28 to TRBJ2-5; TRBD1 aligns across 8 bases. Trimming took 4 bases from V and 4 from J; bases not matched to a gene: 8. The germline V gene encodes CDR1 MDHEN and CDR2 SYDVKM. There are 15 residues in the CDR3. The CDR3 nucleotides are TGTGCCAGCAGTTCTGGACAGGGACGACGAGAGACCCAGTACTTC. It codes for CASSSGQGRRETQYF.

The chain carries TRBV5-6 and TRBJ1-3, with TRBD1 identical over 9 bases. Germline V gene lookup returns CDR1 SGHDT and CDR2 YYEEEE. Trimming took 8 bases from V and 6 from J; bases not matched to a gene: 9. The CDR3 consists of 14 residues. The chain's CDR3 is CASRGTGLENTIYF. CDR3 nucleotides: TGTGCCAGTCGCGGGACAGGGCTAGAAAACACCATATATTTT.

CDR3 sequence: CASSVMVGAHEQYF. CDR3 sequence (DNA): TGTGCCAGCAGCGTAATGGTGGGAGCTCACGAGCAGTACTTC. The rearrangement joins TRBV9 to TRBJ2-7; the D gene is possibly TRBD2 (5 bases). The CDR3 consists of 14 residues. Germline assignment: CDR1 SGDLS and CDR2 YYNGEE. Trimming took 1 base from V and 5 from J, leaving 13 bases between them. The full variable domain, completed using reference TRBV9 and TRBJ2-7, is DSGVTQTPKHLITATGQRVTLRCSPRSGDLSVYWYQQSLDQGLQFLIQYYNGEERAKGNILERFSAQQFPDLHSELNLSSLELGDSALYFCASSVMVGAHEQYFGPGTRLTVT.

The gene calls are TRBV12-5 and TRBJ1-6; D remains ambiguous. V dropped 1 base and J dropped 6 bases, with 10 bases sitting between them. The CDR3 sequence is 15 residues long. The germline V gene encodes CDR1 LGHNT and CDR2 FRNRAP. The CDR3 nucleotides read TGTGCTAGTGGTTTGGGTGCAGGTCTTAATTCACCCCTCCACTTT. Its protein is CASGLGAGLNSPLHF.

A single count supports this clone. V gene TRBV12-5 combines with J gene TRBJ1-1; TRBD1 is a possible D gene (6 bases). The CDR3 consists of 15 residues. Trimming pared 5 bases from V and 4 bases from J, leaving 17 bases between. Germline loops: CDR1 LGHNT, CDR2 FRNRAP. The CDR3 reads CASGGRGGVGTEAFF. CDR3 in DNA: TGTGCTAGTGGTGGCCGTGGGGGCGTCGGCACTGAAGCTTTCTTT.

This sequence joins TRBV29-1 and TRBJ2-2, with a possible D match to TRBD1 (6 bases). The V gene lost 7 bases and the J gene lost 9 bases, with 15 bases spanning the gap. There are 12 residues in the CDR3. Germline assignment: CDR1 SQVTM and CDR2 ANQGSEA. The CDR3 is CSGKAQGRELFF. For the CDR3, the DNA is TGCAGCGGTAAAGCCCAGGGGAGGGAGCTGTTTTTT.

V gene TRBV11-2 combines with J gene TRBJ1-6; D uncertain. Germline V gene lookup returns CDR1 SGHAT and CDR2 FQNNGV. The CDR3 is made up of 13 amino acids. Trimming shortened V by 1 base and J by 8 bases, and 6 bases separated the two germline ends. The CDR3, as DNA: TGTGCCAGCAGCTTAGTATCAGATTCACCCCTCCACTTT. As protein: CASSLVSDSPLHF.

V usage is TRBV6-5 and J usage is TRBJ2-7, with a weak D call TRBD1 (5 bases). V was shortened by 11 bases and J by 6 bases, with 17 bases between the two germline ends. The length of the CDR3 is 12 residues. Germline CDR1 and CDR2: MNHEY and SVGAGI. Here the CDR3 reads CASSPTGREQYF. The CDR3 bases are TGTGCCTCCAGTCCTACAGGTCGCGAGCAGTACTTC.

The chain uses TRBV7-9 and TRBJ1-4; D remains ambiguous. The CDR3 runs 12 residues. Germline V gene sequence: CDR1 SEHNR, CDR2 FQNEAQ (reference sequence). Trimming removed 3 bases from V and 4 bases from J, with 3 bases in between. CDR3 nucleotides: TGTGCCAGCAGCTTCCTTAATGAAAAACTGTTTTTT. Encoded protein: CASSFLNEKLFF.

The CDR3 DNA follows: TGTGCCAGCAGTTTCCCCCCGGGGGGGGAGGCGCGCAAGACCCAGTACTTC. The encoded protein is CASSFPPGGEARKTQYF. The rearrangement uses TRBV28 and TRBJ2-5; 8 bases match TRBD2. V was pared by 3 bases and J by 6 bases, with 15 bases of the junction left unmatched. The CDR3 consists of 17 residues. The germline V gene encodes CDR1 MDHEN and CDR2 SYDVKM.

The chain carries TRBV7-8 and TRBJ1-3, with D hard to call. The CDR3 extends over 15 amino acids. The germline gives CDR1 SGHVS, CDR2 FQNEAQ. V shed 1 base and J shed 4 bases, with 11 bases lying between them. CDR3 protein: CASSLGIGGGNTIYF. The CDR3 DNA follows: TGTGCCAGCAGCTTAGGAATCGGCGGGGGAAACACCATATATTTT.

The rearrangement uses TRBV6-1 and TRBJ2-3; D not resolved. There are 14 residues in the CDR3. Deletions cut 1 base from V and 6 bases from J, with 11 bases between. Per the germline V gene, CDR1 is MNHNS and CDR2 is SASEGT. CDR3 coding DNA: TGTGCCAGCAGTGAAGGTCTAGTCTCCGATACGCAGTATTTT. It translates to CASSEGLVSDTQYF.

This clone showed up just once. The chain links TRBV4-3 to TRBJ1-2, with a possible D match to TRBD1 (5 bases). Per germline, CDR1 LGHNA and CDR2 YSLEER. V was trimmed by 0 bases and J by 3 bases, leaving 11 bases between them. The length of the CDR3 is 15 residues. The DNA of the CDR3 is TGCGCCAGCAGCCAAGATCATGGGGCGGACTATGGCTACACCTTC. Translated: CASSQDHGADYGYTF.

The chain couples TRBV11-2 to TRBJ2-1; perhaps TRBD2 as D (7 bases). CDR1 and CDR2 from the germline V gene are SGHAT and FQNNGV. The V end lost 6 bases, the J end lost 8 bases, and 17 bases lay between the germline ends. The CDR3 is made up of 14 amino acids. The CDR3 region is CASRWRGPIDEQFF. DNA for the CDR3: TGTGCCAGCAGGTGGCGGGGGCCCATTGATGAGCAGTTCTTC.

This sequence joins TRBV15 and TRBJ1-2; 7 bases line up with TRBD1. The germline V gene has CDR1 LNHNV and CDR2 YYDKDF (reference sequence). This CDR3 comprises 18 residues. The J segment lost 0 bases and the V segment lost 2 bases, leaving 12 bases of the junction unmatched. Here the CDR3 reads CATSRSPSVGTANYGYTF. CDR3 in DNA: TGTGCCACCAGCAGATCTCCCTCCGTTGGGACAGCTAACTATGGCTACACCTTC.

The chain carries TRBV7-9 and TRBJ1-1, with 10 bases fitting TRBD1. Germline V gene sequence: CDR1 SEHNR, CDR2 FQNEAQ (reference sequence). Trimming at V came to 5 bases and at J to 5 bases, leaving 5 bases not matched to a gene. The CDR3 is 14 residues long. CDR3 sequence reads: CASSTRQGATEAFF. The CDR3 coding sequence is TGTGCCAGCAGCACCCGACAGGGGGCAACTGAAGCTTTCTTT. The full variable domain, its missing parts supplied by reference TRBV7-9 and TRBJ1-1, is DTGVSQNPRHKITKRGQNVTFRCDPISEHNRLYWYRQTLGQGPEFLTYFQNEAQLEKSRLLSDRFSAERPKGSFSTLEIQRTEQGDSAMYLCASSTRQGATEAFFGQGTRLTVV.